This TCR beta chain was identified during a study of shared clonotypes between healthy human individuals. In the study overall: Per donor, three plates held CD4 naive cells, three held CD4 memory, two held CD8 naive and one held CD8 memory. General study findings and limits: All-four-donor shared clonotypes had higher generation probabilities than non-shared clonotypes did. When naive CD4 clonotypes were compared across a handful of donors, around 4.6% were shared.

Method: immunoSEQ multiplex PCR; TCRdb's copy keeps in-frame clones and lacks some. Counted here are millions of clones, roughly 92% occurring once; the ten biggest clones make up around 0.15%. Points on this clone: Its matching antigen is unknown.

J was trimmed by 1 base and V by 5 bases; bases with no gene match: 6. In germline, CDR1 is SGHRS, CDR2 YFSETQ. This CDR3 has 16 amino acids. Each donor was a Caucasian adult residing in Nashville, Tennessee. The source of this sequence is a young man in good health. The specimen was naive CD4+ T cells sorted from blood. Documented subset: CD45RA+ positively selected. The chain joins TRBV5-1 to TRBJ2-2, with 9 bases aligning to TRBD1. CDR3 nucleotide sequence: TGCGCCAGCAGTGCGGGGACAGGGCTGAACACCGGGGAGCTGTTTTTT. It encodes CASSAGTGLNTGELFF.